These 28 T cell receptor beta chains originate from one sample sequenced in a study of cytomegalovirus exposure and HLA in healthy donors. The PCR made use of 60 Vbeta and 13 Jbeta primers. This table comes from immunoSEQ multiplex PCR, and its TCRdb copy is limited to in-frame clones, with some not included. The data contain 100,000 or so clones, approximately 84% of them singletons. Sequencing was carried out using PBMCs. The receptors originated from a man between 18 and 35 years old in good health and CMV-seronegative.

V is TRBV6-1 and J is TRBJ2-2, with D possibly TRBD1 on 5 matching bases. Trimming shortened V by 1 base and J by 3 bases, and 9 bases separated the two germline ends. The CDR3 consists of 15 residues. The V gene's germline CDR1 is MNHNS and CDR2 SASEGT. CDR3: CASSEGGRDTGELFF. CDR3 in DNA: TGTGCCAGCAGTGAAGGAGGCAGGGACACCGGGGAGCTGTTTTTT.

The genes are TRBV28 and TRBJ2-7; TRBD2 agrees at 9 bases. Germline lookup yields CDR1 MDHEN and CDR2 SYDVKM. The CDR3 contains 12 residues. The CDR3 here is CAARGRAYEQYF. The CDR3 DNA sequence: TGTGCTGCTCGCGGGAGGGCTTACGAGCAGTACTTC.

The V call is TRBV19, the J call TRBJ2-7; 7 nucleotides agree with TRBD1. The CDR3 contains 14 residues. Germline V lookup: CDR1 LNHDA, CDR2 SQIVND (reference sequence). Germline trimming cut 6 bases from V and 3 bases from J; bases unmatched to any gene: 8. This chain's CDR3 is CASSRTGSNYEQYF. CDR3 nucleotide sequence: TGTGCCAGTAGCAGGACAGGCTCTAACTACGAGCAGTACTTC.

The chain uses TRBV28 and TRBJ1-5; D remains ambiguous. V lost 5 bases, J lost 0 bases, and 8 bases lay in between. The CDR3 loop spans 14 amino acids. CDR1 and CDR2 (germline): MDHEN, SYDVKM. Here the CDR3 reads CASSPPFSNQPQHF. CDR3 DNA sequence: TGTGCCAGCAGTCCTCCGTTTAGCAATCAGCCCCAGCATTTT. Variable domain in full (rest from reference TRBV28 and TRBJ1-5): DVKVTQSSRYLVKRTGEKVFLECVQDMDHENMFWYRQDPGLGLRLIYFSYDVKMKEKGDIPEGYSVSREKKERFSLILESASTNQTSMYLCASSPPFSNQPQHFGDGTRLSIL.

V and J are TRBV30 and TRBJ1-1; D gene uncertain. The CDR3 is 11 residues long. Per germline, CDR1 GTSNPN and CDR2 SVGIG (reference sequence). V was cut by 5 bases and J by 5 bases, with 9 bases left in between. The CDR3: CAWDPGTEAFF. CDR3 bases: TGTGCCTGGGATCCGGGGACTGAAGCTTTCTTT.

This chain uses TRBV2 with TRBJ1-2, with TRBD1 matching 7 bases. CDR3 length: 16 residues. Per the germline V gene, CDR1 is SNHLY and CDR2 is FYNNEI. V lost 1 base to trimming and J lost 4 bases; unmatched junction nucleotides: 9. The CDR3 reads CASSEGTGDPLYGYTF. The CDR3 nucleotides read TGTGCCAGCAGTGAAGGGACAGGCGACCCCCTCTATGGCTACACCTTC. Supplemented by reference TRBV2 and TRBJ1-2, the full variable domain reads EPEVTQTPSHQVTQMGQEVILRCVPISNHLYFYWYRQILGQKVEFLVSFYNNEISEKSEIFDDQFSVERPDGSNFTLKIRSTKLEDSAMYFCASSEGTGDPLYGYTFGSGTRLTVV.

A single count supports this clone. V is TRBV5-1 and J is TRBJ2-1, with 10 positions matching TRBD2. Germline assignment: CDR1 SGHRS and CDR2 YFSETQ. The length of the CDR3 is 16 residues. V lost 4 bases to trimming and J lost 5 bases; unmatched junction nucleotides: 9. CDR3 in DNA: TGCGCCAGCAGCCCCCGGACTAGCGGAGTAGACAATGAGCAGTTCTTC. Translation: CASSPRTSGVDNEQFF.

This chain connects TRBV7-9 to TRBJ2-1; TRBD2 might be the D (6 bases). The V end was cut by 5 bases, the J end by 4 bases, with 9 bases between. The CDR3 is 13 amino acids. Per the germline V gene, CDR1 is SEHNR and CDR2 is FQNEAQ (reference sequence). The CDR3 loop is CASSRSGYNEQFF. CDR3 nucleotide sequence: TGTGCCAGCAGCCGAAGCGGGTACAATGAGCAGTTCTTC.

The CDR3 here is CASSLRENTEAFF. The CDR3 region has the DNA TGTGCCAGCAGCTTACGAGAGAACACTGAAGCTTTCTTT. The V and J genes are TRBV7-6 and TRBJ1-1; D ambiguous. The V end lost 2 bases, the J end lost 1 base, and 5 bases lay between the germline ends. The CDR3 consists of 13 residues. In germline, CDR1 is SGHVS, CDR2 FNYEAQ.

This clone has only a few counts. V and J are TRBV9 and TRBJ1-1; D is undetermined. Per germline, CDR1 SGDLS and CDR2 YYNGEE. CDR3 length: 13 residues. Trimming shortened V by 1 base and J by 0 bases, and 4 bases separated the two germline ends. The CDR3 loop is CASSVSVNTEAFF. CDR3 DNA sequence: TGTGCCAGCAGCGTATCAGTGAACACTGAAGCTTTCTTT.

J is TRBJ1-5 and V is TRBV18, with a weak D call TRBD1 (5 bases). The CDR3 totals 16 residues. Per the germline V gene, CDR1 is KGHSH and CDR2 is LQKENI. Between the trimmed V and J ends, which lost 3 bases and 2 bases, there was a span of 14 bases. CDR3: CASSPAGGIGNQPQHF. The CDR3 coding sequence is TGTGCCAGCTCACCGGCGGGGGGAATCGGCAATCAGCCCCAGCATTTT.

The J gene is TRBJ2-7, the V gene TRBV5-1, with 9 bases that match TRBD2. Germline CDR1 reads SGHRS; CDR2 reads YFSETQ. The V segment lost 4 bases and the J segment 1 base; nucleotides outside the gene matches: 9. This CDR3 is 16 amino acids long. CDR3 loop: CASSKSGLAKSYEQYF. The CDR3 bases are TGCGCCAGCAGCAAATCCGGACTAGCGAAATCCTACGAGCAGTACTTC.

Comments on this clone: One end of the junction varies from germline; a read error may be responsible. The chain uses TRBV7-7 and TRBJ2-2, with a tentative D call TRBD2 (6 bases). CDR1 is SSHAT, CDR2 FNYEAQ, per germline (reference sequence). The length of the CDR3 is 17 residues. CDR3 residues: CASSPLATAANTGELFF. CDR3 nucleotides: TGTGCTAGCAGCCCGCTAGCGACCGCCGCGAACACCGGGGAGCTGTTTTTT.

This clone was picked up a small number of times. The chain is built from TRBV7-3 and TRBJ2-3; TRBD1 might be the D (6 bases). Between the trimmed V and J ends, which lost 5 bases and 2 bases, there was a span of 20 bases. The V gene's germline CDR1 is SGHTA and CDR2 FQGTGA. The CDR3 totals 17 residues. For the CDR3, the DNA is TGTGCCAGCAGCAAAACAGGGTTGGGGACCTACACAGATACGCAGTATTTT. This encodes CASSKTGLGTYTDTQYF.

This chain uses TRBV7-8 with TRBJ2-7; TRBD2 aligns across 10 bases. J gave up 4 bases and V 2 bases, and 2 bases lay outside the gene matches. CDR3 length: 14 residues. From germline, CDR1 is SGHVS and CDR2 FQNEAQ. The DNA for the CDR3 is TGTGCCAGCAGCTTATTACTAGCGGGGTACGAGCAGTACTTC. Translated, it gives CASSLLLAGYEQYF.

The gene calls are TRBV5-6 and TRBJ2-2; unclear D gene. V was trimmed by 3 bases and J by 6 bases, leaving 12 bases between them. Germline V lookup: CDR1 SGHDT, CDR2 YYEEEE. The CDR3 is 14 residues long. The CDR3 sequence: CASSSLSVPGELFF. In DNA, the CDR3 is TGTGCCAGCAGCTCCCTCTCCGTCCCCGGGGAGCTGTTTTTT.

This chain uses TRBV28 with TRBJ1-6, with D unresolved. V lost 9 bases to trimming and J lost 3 bases, with 6 bases between them. The CDR3 length is 12 residues. Germline lookup yields CDR1 MDHEN and CDR2 SYDVKM. Written as DNA, the CDR3 is TGTGCCAGTTGGAGCTATAATTCACCCCTCCACTTT. It translates to CASWSYNSPLHF.

The gene calls are TRBV7-3 and TRBJ1-1; possible D gene TRBD1, 5 bases. The CDR3 consists of 20 residues. Germline V gene data show CDR1 as SGHTA and CDR2 as FQGTGA. Trimming stripped 5 bases from V and 0 bases from J, with 28 bases between. The CDR3 spells CASSRSGGMSANPLNTEAFF. The CDR3 DNA is TGTGCCAGCAGCCGATCGGGGGGTATGTCAGCTAACCCCCTGAACACTGAAGCTTTCTTT.

The table lists this clone with a few counts. The sample holds other DNA sequences that translate to the same CDR3. This chain connects TRBV4-3 to TRBJ2-7; TRBD2 matches at 12 bases. CDR1 LGHNA and CDR2 YSLEER come from the germline V gene. With 1 base clipped from V and 2 bases from J, the junction kept 0 bases outside the gene matches. The CDR3 has 15 amino acids. The chain's CDR3 is CASSQGLAGAYEQYF. The CDR3 DNA is TGCGCCAGCAGCCAAGGACTAGCGGGGGCCTACGAGCAGTACTTC.

This rearrangement joins TRBV9 to TRBJ2-7; D remains ambiguous. The CDR3 covers 14 residues. V lost 0 bases to trimming and J lost 2 bases, with 9 bases between them. Germline loops: CDR1 SGDLS, CDR2 YYNGEE. This chain's CDR3 is CASSVERRTYEQYF. For the CDR3, the DNA is TGTGCCAGCAGCGTAGAGCGCAGAACCTACGAGCAGTACTTC.

The chain carries TRBV28 and TRBJ1-5; unclear D gene. CDR3 size: 14 residues. The germline V and J ends were trimmed by 5 bases and 7 bases, with 15 bases remaining between them. Germline V lookup: CDR1 MDHEN, CDR2 SYDVKM. CDR3 sequence reads: CASSQGRGGQPQHF. CDR3 sequence (DNA): TGTGCCAGCAGTCAAGGGCGGGGTGGGCAGCCCCAGCATTTT.

DNA of the CDR3: TGTGCCTGGAATTTCCAGAATGAGCAGTTCTTC. It specifies CAWNFQNEQFF. The J gene is TRBJ2-1, the V gene TRBV30; D remains unclear. The CDR3 length is 11 residues. The V end was cut by 4 bases, the J end by 7 bases, with 8 bases between. Germline CDR1 is GTSNPN and CDR2 is SVGIG (reference sequence).

This chain connects TRBV7-8 to TRBJ1-5, with D perhaps TRBD1 (5 bases). With 3 bases removed from V and 2 bases from J, the gap between germline ends came to 8 bases. Germline values: CDR1 SGHVS, CDR2 FQNEAQ. This CDR3 has 14 amino acids. CDR3 protein: CASSFDSGNQPQHF. CDR3 nucleotides: TGTGCCAGCAGCTTTGACAGCGGCAATCAGCCCCAGCATTTT.

V gene TRBV23-1 combines with J gene TRBJ2-7, with D possibly being TRBD1 (6 bases). TRBV23-1 is identified as an open reading frame with a role that is uncertain. V lost 6 bases and J lost 4, with 16 bases in between. The CDR3 is 14 amino acids. CDR3: CASSRDTGIYEQYF. CDR3 DNA: TGCGCCAGCAGCCGGGACACGGGAATATACGAGCAGTACTTC.

The chain combines TRBV7-6 with TRBJ2-5; 11 bases map to TRBD2. Germline CDR1 is SGHVS and CDR2 is FNYEAQ. V lost 5 bases, J lost 4 bases, and 6 bases stayed unmatched. This CDR3 has 15 amino acids. Here the CDR3 reads CASSPLAGGLETQYF. CDR3 bases: TGTGCCAGCAGCCCATTAGCGGGAGGGTTAGAGACCCAGTACTTC.

The chain links TRBV5-1 to TRBJ1-1; no clear D gene. Germline V gene data show CDR1 as SGHRS and CDR2 as YFSETQ. Trimming removed 4 bases from V and 6 bases from J, with 19 bases in between. The CDR3 is 15 amino acids. CDR3 residues: CASSPSTLEGPEAFF. The CDR3 DNA follows: TGCGCCAGCAGCCCGTCTACCCTAGAGGGTCCTGAAGCTTTCTTT.

V is TRBV7-6 and J is TRBJ2-3; D is possibly TRBD1 (6 bases). Per germline, CDR1 SGHVS and CDR2 FNYEAQ. V lost 2 bases, J lost 5 bases, and 14 bases lay in between. The CDR3 has 15 amino acids. The CDR3 reads CASSLSDRGGDTQYF. Here the CDR3 DNA reads TGTGCCAGCAGCTTATCGGACAGAGGGGGAGATACGCAGTATTTT. The whole variable domain, filled in from reference TRBV7-6 and TRBJ2-3, reads GAGVSQSPRYKVTKRGQDVALRCDPISGHVSLYWYRQALGQGPEFLTYFNYEAQQDKSGLPNDRFSAERPEGSISTLTIQRTEQRDSAMYRCASSLSDRGGDTQYFGPGTRLTVL.

This clone is labeled as medium-sized. The rearrangement links TRBV5-4 to TRBJ2-3, with a possible D match to TRBD2 (5 bases). Trimming shortened V by 2 bases and J by 2 bases, and 12 bases separated the two germline ends. The CDR3 is 15 residues long. Per the germline V gene, CDR1 is SGHNT and CDR2 is YYREEE (reference sequence). The CDR3 sequence: CASSFSRDPTDTQYF. The CDR3 DNA sequence: TGTGCCAGCAGCTTTTCGAGGGATCCCACAGATACGCAGTATTTT.